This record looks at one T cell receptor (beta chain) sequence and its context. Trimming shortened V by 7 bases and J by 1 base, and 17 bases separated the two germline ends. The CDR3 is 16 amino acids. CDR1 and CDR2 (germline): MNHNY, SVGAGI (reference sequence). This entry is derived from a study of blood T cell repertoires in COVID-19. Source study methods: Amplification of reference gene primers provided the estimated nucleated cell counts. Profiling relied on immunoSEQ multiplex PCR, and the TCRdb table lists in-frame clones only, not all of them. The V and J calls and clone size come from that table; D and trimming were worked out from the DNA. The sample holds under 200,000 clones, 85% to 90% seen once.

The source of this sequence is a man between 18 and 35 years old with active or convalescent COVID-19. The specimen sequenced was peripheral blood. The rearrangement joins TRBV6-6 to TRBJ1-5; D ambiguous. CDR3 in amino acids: CASNRGRAGSNQPQHF. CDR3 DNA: TGTGCCAGCAACCGAGGACGGGCGGGCAGCAATCAGCCCCAGCATTTT.